This is a list of T cell receptor beta chains from one sample in a study of identical twins. TCRdb re-called the 5' RACE reads through MiXCR, storing one row per CDR3 protein. Among about 810,000 distinct CDR3 sequences, approximately 13% were seen once, and the ten largest hold around 1.6%. The sample was also linked to a second study, of yellow fever vaccine responses in identical twins.

What was sequenced was PBMCs. Receptors were obtained from a woman younger than 30 in good health. Both conserved end residues are part of each CDR3. Fields, in order: V gene, D gene, clone size, J gene, CDR3 protein, CDR3 DNA. D genes are given only for firm matches. Rows give clone size only sometimes, using once, few, many, or a class for an expanded clone.

V gene: TRBV6-6
D gene: NA
clone size: few
J gene: TRBJ2-1
CDR3 protein: CASNPSTYNEQFF
CDR3 DNA: TGTGCCAGCAATCCGTCTACGTATAATGAGCAGTTCTTC

V gene: TRBV5-1
D gene: TRBD2
clone size: many
J gene: TRBJ2-1
CDR3 protein: CASSPGLAGANNEQFF
CDR3 DNA: TGCGCCAGCAGCCCGGGACTAGCGGGAGCTAACAATGAGCAGTTCTTC

V gene: TRBV20-1
D gene: TRBD2
clone size: NA
J gene: TRBJ2-3
CDR3 protein: CSATRLAGVRDTQYF
CDR3 DNA: TGCAGTGCCACCAGACTAGCGGGGGTTCGCGATACGCAGTATTTT

V gene: TRBV24-1
D gene: TRBD2
clone size: NA
J gene: TRBJ2-1
CDR3 protein: CATSDPGLGYEQFF
CDR3 DNA: TGTGCCACCAGTGACCCGGGACTAGGCTATGAGCAGTTCTTC

V gene: TRBV6-5
D gene: TRBD2
clone size: few
J gene: TRBJ2-7
CDR3 protein: CASSYEGTRMGEQYF
CDR3 DNA: TGTGCCAGCAGTTATGAAGGGACTAGGATGGGCGAGCAGTACTTC

V gene: TRBV6-1
D gene: TRBD2
clone size: few
J gene: TRBJ2-1
CDR3 protein: CASSEAGTSGEEQFF
CDR3 DNA: TGTGCCAGCAGTGAAGCTGGGACTAGCGGGGAAGAGCAGTTCTTC

V gene: TRBV7-7
D gene: NA
clone size: once
J gene: TRBJ2-2
CDR3 protein: CASSRRDGMNTGELFF
CDR3 DNA: TGTGCCAGCAGCCGTCGTGACGGAATGAACACCGGGGAGCTGTTTTTT

V gene: TRBV11-3
D gene: TRBD2
clone size: NA
J gene: TRBJ2-7
CDR3 protein: CASSFSALAGKGYEQYF
CDR3 DNA: TGTGCCAGCAGCTTTTCGGCACTAGCGGGAAAAGGCTACGAGCAGTACTTC

V gene: TRBV20-1
D gene: NA
clone size: NA
J gene: TRBJ1-2
CDR3 protein: CSAREGLIGYGYTF
CDR3 DNA: TGCAGTGCTAGAGAAGGTCTGATAGGGTATGGCTACACCTTC

V gene: TRBV7-9
D gene: NA
clone size: once
J gene: TRBJ2-1
CDR3 protein: CASSLGPRVGSYNEQFF
CDR3 DNA: TGTGCCAGCAGCTTAGGACCTCGAGTTGGCTCCTACAATGAGCAGTTCTTC

V gene: TRBV27
D gene: NA
clone size: NA
J gene: TRBJ2-3
CDR3 protein: CASTQWGDPAYYF
CDR3 DNA: TGTGCCAGCACCCAATGGGGAGACCCAGCGTATTATTTT

V gene: TRBV12-3/TRBV12-4
D gene: NA
clone size: NA
J gene: TRBJ2-1
CDR3 protein: CASSLTEGYNEQFF
CDR3 DNA: TGTGCCAGCAGTCTAACCGAGGGGTACAATGAGCAGTTCTTC

V gene: TRBV11-2
D gene: NA
clone size: NA
J gene: TRBJ2-2
CDR3 protein: CASSAGARGNTGELFF
CDR3 DNA: TGTGCCAGCAGCGCCGGAGCCAGAGGAAACACCGGGGAGCTGTTTTTT

V gene: TRBV29-1
D gene: TRBD2
clone size: many
J gene: TRBJ2-5
CDR3 protein: CSVDVTGLAGQETQYF
CDR3 DNA: TGCAGCGTCGATGTTACGGGACTAGCGGGTCAAGAGACCCAGTACTTC

V gene: TRBV14
D gene: NA
clone size: NA
J gene: TRBJ2-1
CDR3 protein: CASSQGIASSYNEQFF
CDR3 DNA: TGTGCCAGCAGCCAAGGGATAGCGAGCTCCTACAATGAGCAGTTCTTC

V gene: TRBV29-1
D gene: TRBD2
clone size: NA
J gene: TRBJ2-5
CDR3 protein: CSVEGREAQYF
CDR3 DNA: TGCAGCGTTGAAGGACGGGAGGCCCAGTACTTC

V gene: TRBV5-1
D gene: TRBD2
clone size: NA
J gene: TRBJ2-1
CDR3 protein: CASSGGTSHHYNEQFF
CDR3 DNA: TGCGCCAGCAGCGGGGGGACTAGTCACCACTACAATGAGCAGTTCTTC